This T cell receptor beta chain was profiled in a study of brain T cells in children with intractable seizures (dated by TCRdb to 2020 to 2023). As for the study more broadly: As a first screen for immune gene transcripts, resected brain tissue from approximately 49 pediatric epilepsy surgery cases was run on a NanoString immunology panel. Among the roughly twelve selected surgery cases, eight also had pre-surgery blood sequenced, leaving four with brain tissue only. Overall results and qualifications from the work: Viral specificity was inferred solely from CDR3 sequence similarity, and the HCMV serostatus of the patients was not known. Sequencing depth differed between pre- and post-surgery blood, so clones missing from the pre-surgery sample may reflect undersampling.

The immunoSEQ assay was used to generate TCR beta chain sequences from genomic DNA. The authors' analysis ran thus. CDR3 sequences that did not begin with the conserved framework cysteine at position 104 were removed manually. To get clonality, the normalized Shannon's Diversity Index was subtracted from one, giving values from 0 (maximal diversity) to 1 (oligoclonal). Chi-squared comparison-of-proportions tests assessed whether the same CDR3 differed in frequency between samples, such as brain versus blood. Public clonotypes were identified through searches of immuneACCESS, and similarity to known antiviral clonotypes was evaluated with the VDJdb browser. The immuneACCESS repertoire file appears here via TCRdb, limited to in-frame rearrangements. These files lack a portion of the clones; in checked studies, under half of the deficit traces to unresolved V genes, and the cause of the others is not known. The DNA gave D and trimming, while V, J and clone size come from that table. This sample has fewer than 80,000 clones in its table, and 90% to 97% of those were observed once. More than 0.3% of the sample rests with the top ten.

About this clone itself: The antigen this receptor binds is unknown. Base qualities are not provided; no much larger clone lies one nucleotide away.

Interpreted using the paper, the time point label stands for: resected brain tissue, or blood drawn just prior to surgery. The surgery cases showing the highest brain T cell transcript signatures were chosen for TCR beta chain sequencing of brain tissue and, when available, of blood. Before surgery, patients had received at least one anti-epileptic drug. TCR-sequenced patients were children with drug-resistant epilepsy due to tuberous sclerosis complex, focal cortical dysplasia, Rasmussen encephalitis or hemimegalencephaly. Blood was drawn right before the epilepsy surgery. Bulk genomic DNA was extracted from unsorted brain tissue and whole blood with the Monarch genomic DNA purification kit. The sample was peripheral blood, taken at surgery. The receptor was derived from a boy younger than two with focal cortical dysplasia and intractable seizures.

Here the CDR3 is given as CASSQVPGSPNSPLHF. The nucleotides read TGCGCCAGCAGCCAAGTTCCTGGAAGCCCTAATTCACCCCTCCACTTT. The V and J segments used are TRBV4-1 and TRBJ1-6, with no reliable assignment of the D segment. The CDR3 contains 16 residues, cysteine and phenylalanine counted. The only DNA kept is the CDR3, 48 bases in frame from the first base. CDR1 MGHRA and CDR2 YSYEKL are derived from the germline V gene. Trimming removed 1 base from V and 6 bases from J, leaving 13 bases between the germline ends.